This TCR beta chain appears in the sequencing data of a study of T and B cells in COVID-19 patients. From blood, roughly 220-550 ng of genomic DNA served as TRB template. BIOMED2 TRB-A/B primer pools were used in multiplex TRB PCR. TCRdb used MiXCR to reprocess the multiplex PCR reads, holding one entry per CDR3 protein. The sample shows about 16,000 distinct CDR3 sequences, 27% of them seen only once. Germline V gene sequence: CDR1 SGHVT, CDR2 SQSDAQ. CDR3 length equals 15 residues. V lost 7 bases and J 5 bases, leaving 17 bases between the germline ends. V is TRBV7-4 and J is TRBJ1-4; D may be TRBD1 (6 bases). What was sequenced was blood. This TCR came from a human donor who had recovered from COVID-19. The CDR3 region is CASTAYITGNEKLFF. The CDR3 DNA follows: TGTGCCAGCACCGCTTACATAACAGGGAATGAAAAACTGTTTTTT.